These 10 T cell receptor beta chains were all obtained from the same sample, sequenced in a study of technical replicates of blood from a handful of donors. Assay: immunoSEQ multiplex PCR; the TCRdb copy retains only in-frame clones and omits some. The repertoire holds 76,000 or so clones, with 91% as singletons. The sample taken for sequencing was T cells isolated from PBMCs. These TCRs come from a human donor in good health.

V usage is TRBV5-1 and J usage is TRBJ2-6; 7 bases align to TRBD1. The V gene's germline CDR1 is SGHRS and CDR2 YFSETQ. J lost 2 bases, V lost 7 bases, and 6 bases had no gene match. CDR3 size: 15 residues. CDR3 in DNA: TGCGCCAGCGGGGAGCAGGGGGCTGGGGCCAACGTCCTGACTTTC. Its translation is CASGEQGAGANVLTF.

The table lists this clone with a count of one. The V and J genes are TRBV7-9 and TRBJ2-4; possibly TRBD1 for D (6 bases). CDR3 size: 17 residues. Germline CDR1 is SEHNR and CDR2 is FQNEAQ (reference sequence). V lost 3 bases and J 3 bases, leaving 18 bases between the germline ends. The CDR3 protein is CASSFRPQTGDKNIQYF. As DNA, the CDR3 is TGTGCCAGCAGCTTTCGGCCCCAGACAGGCGACAAAAACATTCAGTACTTC.

Concerning this clone itself: A junction boundary mismatches the germline segment, possibly from a read error. J is TRBJ2-7 and V is TRBV6-1; a possible D gene is TRBD1 (5 bases). Germline-derived CDR1 and CDR2 are MNHNS and SASEGT. The CDR3 spans 11 residues. DNA for the CDR3: TGTGCCAGCAGTGAAGTAGGGGATCCCGGGTTC. This gives the protein CASSEVGDPGF.

The chain uses TRBV27 and TRBJ1-5, with D unresolved. This CDR3 region has 13 residues. V was pared by 5 bases and J by 4 bases, with 9 bases between. Germline assignment: CDR1 MNHEY and CDR2 SMNVEV (reference sequence). This CDR3 is CASSQDENQPQHF. The CDR3, as DNA: TGTGCCAGCAGTCAAGATGAGAATCAGCCCCAGCATTTT.

This clone showed up just once. The chain couples TRBV13 to TRBJ2-7; D might be TRBD2 (5 bases). CDR3 size: 14 residues. Per germline, CDR1 PRHDT and CDR2 FYEKMQ (reference sequence). V gave up 4 bases and J gave up 2 bases, with 12 bases separating them. CDR3 sequence (DNA): TGTGCCAGCAGCTCCTTGGCGGGTGCCTACGAGCAGTACTTC. Its translation is CASSSLAGAYEQYF.

The rearrangement links TRBV11-2 to TRBJ2-1, with TRBD2 matching over 10 bases. J lost 4 bases, V lost 8 bases, and 17 bases had no gene match. Germline CDR1 reads SGHAT; CDR2 reads FQNNGV. This CDR3 is 18 amino acids long. The CDR3 sequence is CASWVFRTSGYNYNEQFF. The CDR3 coding sequence is TGTGCCAGCTGGGTCTTCAGGACTAGCGGATATAATTACAATGAGCAGTTCTTC.

The chain recombines TRBV27 with TRBJ1-5, with no clear D. The CDR3 covers 15 residues. Per germline, CDR1 MNHEY and CDR2 SMNVEV (reference sequence). V gave up 5 bases and J gave up 4 bases, with 15 bases separating them. The CDR3 nucleotides read TGTGCCAGCAGTCAATCGGTAGGAGGGAATCAGCCCCAGCATTTT. The encoded protein is CASSQSVGGNQPQHF.

This clone was observed once. The chain carries TRBV5-4 and TRBJ1-3; the D is unclear. The CDR3 loop spans 14 amino acids. The ends were cut back, 3 bases at V and 0 bases at J, with 7 bases in the middle. Germline CDR1 is SGHNT and CDR2 is YYREEE (reference sequence). CDR3 nucleotides: TGTGCCAGCAGCTCCACTGCCTCTGGAAACACCATATATTTT. Residues: CASSSTASGNTIYF. The complete variable domain, with remaining parts taken from reference TRBV5-4 and TRBJ1-3, reads ETGVTQSPTHLIKTRGQQVTLRCSSQSGHNTVSWYQQALGQGPQFIFQYYREEENGRGNFPPRFSGLQFPNYSSELNVNALELDDSALYLCASSSTASGNTIYFGEGSWLTVV.

This clone was detected only a few times. DNA for the CDR3: TGTGCCAGCTCACAAGCGGGGAAGAACACCGGGGAGCTGTTTTTT. This sequence encodes CASSQAGKNTGELFF. V and J are TRBV18 and TRBJ2-2; 7 nucleotides agree with TRBD2. Trimming took 4 bases from V and 1 from J; bases not matched to a gene: 3. This CDR3 comprises 15 residues. CDR1 KGHSH and CDR2 LQKENI come from the germline V gene.

This clone appeared a single time. The CDR3 DNA is TGTGCCAGCGATCTACAGACCCAGTACTTC. Residues: CASDLQTQYF. The chain combines TRBV2 with TRBJ2-5; D not certain. The CDR3 totals 10 residues. Germline CDR1 reads SNHLY; CDR2 reads FYNNEI. Deletions cut 8 bases from V and 6 bases from J, with 7 bases between.